Described below is a single T cell receptor beta chain sequence and its context. The entry originates in a study of OX40 agonist ivuxolimab in advanced cancers. TCRdb's copy holds only in-frame clones and misses some; the assay was immunoSEQ multiplex PCR. The sample contains over 20,000 clones, roughly four fifths of which appear only once. Germline V CDR1 and CDR2: SGHAT, FQNNGV. V gave up 3 bases and J gave up 4 bases, with 1 base separating them. CDR3 length equals 10 residues. Sequenced here: CD4+ or CD8+ T cells sorted from blood, sampled in a trial of the OX40 agonist ivuxolimab. The chain combines TRBV11-2 with TRBJ2-7; D gene unclear. The receptor was isolated from an adult with an advanced solid tumor such as melanoma, head and neck, liver or kidney cancer. This CDR3 is CASSLYEQYF. The CDR3, as DNA: TGTGCCAGCAGCTTGTACGAGCAGTACTTC.